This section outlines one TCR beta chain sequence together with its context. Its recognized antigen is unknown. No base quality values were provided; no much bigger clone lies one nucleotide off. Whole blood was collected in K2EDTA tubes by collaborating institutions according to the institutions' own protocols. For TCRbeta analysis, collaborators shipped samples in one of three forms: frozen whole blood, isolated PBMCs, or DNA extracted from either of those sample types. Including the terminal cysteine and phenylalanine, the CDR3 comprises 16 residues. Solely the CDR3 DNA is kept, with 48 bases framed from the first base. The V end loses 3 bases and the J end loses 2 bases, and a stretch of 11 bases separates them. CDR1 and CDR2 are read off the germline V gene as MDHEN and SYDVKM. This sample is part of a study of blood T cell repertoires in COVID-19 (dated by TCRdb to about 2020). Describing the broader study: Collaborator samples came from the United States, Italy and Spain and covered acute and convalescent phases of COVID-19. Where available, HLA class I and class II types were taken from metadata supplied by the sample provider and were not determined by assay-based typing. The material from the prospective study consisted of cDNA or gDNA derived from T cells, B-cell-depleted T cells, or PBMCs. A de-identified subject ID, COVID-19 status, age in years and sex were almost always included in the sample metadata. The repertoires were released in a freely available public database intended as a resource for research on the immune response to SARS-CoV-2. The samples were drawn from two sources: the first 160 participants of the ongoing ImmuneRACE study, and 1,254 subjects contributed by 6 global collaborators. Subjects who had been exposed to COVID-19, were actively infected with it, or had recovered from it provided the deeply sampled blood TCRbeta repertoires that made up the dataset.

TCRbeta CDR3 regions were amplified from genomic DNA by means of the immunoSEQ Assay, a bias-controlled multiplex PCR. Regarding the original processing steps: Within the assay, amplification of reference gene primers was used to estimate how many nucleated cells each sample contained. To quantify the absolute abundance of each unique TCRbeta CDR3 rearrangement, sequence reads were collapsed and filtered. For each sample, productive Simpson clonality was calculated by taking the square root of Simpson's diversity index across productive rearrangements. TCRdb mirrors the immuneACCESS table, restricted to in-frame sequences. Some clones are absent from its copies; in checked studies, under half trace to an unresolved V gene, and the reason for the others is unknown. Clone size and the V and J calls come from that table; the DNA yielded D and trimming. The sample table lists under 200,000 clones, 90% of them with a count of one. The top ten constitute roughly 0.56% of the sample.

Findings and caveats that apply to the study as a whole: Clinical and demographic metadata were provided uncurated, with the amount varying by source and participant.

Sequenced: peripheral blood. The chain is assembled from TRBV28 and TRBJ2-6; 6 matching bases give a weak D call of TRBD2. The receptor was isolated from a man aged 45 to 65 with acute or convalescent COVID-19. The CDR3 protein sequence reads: CASSLVGGTGANVLTF. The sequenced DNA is TGTGCCAGCAGTTTGGTGGGGGGAACTGGGGCCAACGTCCTGACTTTC.